This T cell receptor (beta chain) stems from a study of cytomegalovirus exposure and HLA in healthy donors. The PCR ran on 60 Vbeta and 13 Jbeta primers. TCRdb keeps only in-frame clones here, not all; method: immunoSEQ multiplex PCR. The data hold 160,000 or so clones, with around 84% observed a single time. Material: PBMCs. This TCR was recovered from a woman aged 40-49 years in good health and CMV-seronegative.

The DNA for the CDR3 is TGTGCCAGCATCAACAGGGAGGGTGGAAACACCATATATTTT. The encoded protein is CASINREGGNTIYF. The chain is built from TRBV7-9 and TRBJ1-3, with D tentatively TRBD1 (6 bases). Trimming pared 7 bases from V and 3 bases from J, leaving 13 bases between. The CDR3 runs 14 residues. Germline V gene data show CDR1 as SEHNR and CDR2 as FQNEAQ (reference sequence).